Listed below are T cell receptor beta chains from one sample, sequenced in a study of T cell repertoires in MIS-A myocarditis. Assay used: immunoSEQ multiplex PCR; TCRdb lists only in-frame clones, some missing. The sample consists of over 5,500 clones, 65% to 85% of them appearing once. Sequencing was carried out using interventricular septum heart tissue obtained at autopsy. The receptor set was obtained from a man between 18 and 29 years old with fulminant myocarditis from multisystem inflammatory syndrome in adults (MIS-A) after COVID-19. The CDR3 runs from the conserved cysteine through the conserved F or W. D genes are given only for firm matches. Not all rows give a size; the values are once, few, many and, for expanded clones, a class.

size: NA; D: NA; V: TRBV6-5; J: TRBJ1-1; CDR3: CASSPYGVNTEAFF; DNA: TGTGCCAGCAGCCCGTACGGGGTGAACACTGAAGCTTTCTTT
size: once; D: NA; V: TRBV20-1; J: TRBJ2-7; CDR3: CSARRAYEQYF; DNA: TGCAGTGCCCGAAGGGCCTACGAGCAGTACTTC
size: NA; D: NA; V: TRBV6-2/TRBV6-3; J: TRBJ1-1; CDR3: CASSSQENTEAFF; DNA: TGTGCCAGCAGCTCACAGGAAAACACTGAAGCTTTCTTT
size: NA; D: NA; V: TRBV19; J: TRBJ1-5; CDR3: CASRRTEVGSNQPQHF; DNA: TGTGCCAGTAGGCGGACTGAAGTAGGGAGCAATCAGCCCCAGCATTTT
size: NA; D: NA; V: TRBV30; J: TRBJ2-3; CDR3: CAWSVTRGADTQYF; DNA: TGTGCCTGGAGTGTAACCAGGGGGGCGGATACGCAGTATTTT
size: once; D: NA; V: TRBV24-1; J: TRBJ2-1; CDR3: CATRARGAGFDEQFF; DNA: TGTGCCACCAGGGCTCGGGGTGCGGGGTTCGATGAGCAGTTCTTC
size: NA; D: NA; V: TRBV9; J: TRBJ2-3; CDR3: CASSVEGRVAKDTQYF; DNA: TGTGCCAGCAGCGTAGAGGGCAGGGTCGCGAAAGATACGCAGTATTTT
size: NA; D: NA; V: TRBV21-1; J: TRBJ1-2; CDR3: CASSKDLPLQRGYTF; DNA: TGTGCCAGCAGCAAAGACTTGCCCCTTCAAAGGGGCTACACCTTC
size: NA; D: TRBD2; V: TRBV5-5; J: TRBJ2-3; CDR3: CASSLRRTSGGSTDTQYF; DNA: TGTGCCAGCAGCTTGCGACGGACTAGCGGGGGTAGCACAGATACGCAGTATTTT
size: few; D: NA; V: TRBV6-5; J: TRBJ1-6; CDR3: CASSLQGKDNSPLHF; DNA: TGTGCCAGCAGTCTCCAAGGGAAGGATAATTCACCCCTCCACTTT
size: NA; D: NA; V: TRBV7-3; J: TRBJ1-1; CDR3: CASSLDSYMNTEAFF; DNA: TGTGCCAGCAGCTTGGACAGTTACATGAACACTGAAGCTTTCTTT
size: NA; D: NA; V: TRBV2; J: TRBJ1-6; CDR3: CASSRSGPTNPPLHF; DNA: TGTGCCAGCAGCAGGTCGGGACCGACCAATCCACCCCTCCACTTT
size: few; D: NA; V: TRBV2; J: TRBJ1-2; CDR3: CASSLLDGADYGYTF; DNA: TGTGCCAGCAGTCTTCTCGACGGGGCCGACTATGGCTACACCTTC
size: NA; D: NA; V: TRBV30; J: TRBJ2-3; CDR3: CAWSYYTDTQYF; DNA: TGTGCCTGGAGTTACTACACAGATACGCAGTATTTT
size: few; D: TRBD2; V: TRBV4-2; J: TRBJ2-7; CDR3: CASSQDETSGAYEQYF; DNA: TGTGCCAGCAGCCAAGACGAGACTAGCGGGGCCTACGAGCAGTACTTC